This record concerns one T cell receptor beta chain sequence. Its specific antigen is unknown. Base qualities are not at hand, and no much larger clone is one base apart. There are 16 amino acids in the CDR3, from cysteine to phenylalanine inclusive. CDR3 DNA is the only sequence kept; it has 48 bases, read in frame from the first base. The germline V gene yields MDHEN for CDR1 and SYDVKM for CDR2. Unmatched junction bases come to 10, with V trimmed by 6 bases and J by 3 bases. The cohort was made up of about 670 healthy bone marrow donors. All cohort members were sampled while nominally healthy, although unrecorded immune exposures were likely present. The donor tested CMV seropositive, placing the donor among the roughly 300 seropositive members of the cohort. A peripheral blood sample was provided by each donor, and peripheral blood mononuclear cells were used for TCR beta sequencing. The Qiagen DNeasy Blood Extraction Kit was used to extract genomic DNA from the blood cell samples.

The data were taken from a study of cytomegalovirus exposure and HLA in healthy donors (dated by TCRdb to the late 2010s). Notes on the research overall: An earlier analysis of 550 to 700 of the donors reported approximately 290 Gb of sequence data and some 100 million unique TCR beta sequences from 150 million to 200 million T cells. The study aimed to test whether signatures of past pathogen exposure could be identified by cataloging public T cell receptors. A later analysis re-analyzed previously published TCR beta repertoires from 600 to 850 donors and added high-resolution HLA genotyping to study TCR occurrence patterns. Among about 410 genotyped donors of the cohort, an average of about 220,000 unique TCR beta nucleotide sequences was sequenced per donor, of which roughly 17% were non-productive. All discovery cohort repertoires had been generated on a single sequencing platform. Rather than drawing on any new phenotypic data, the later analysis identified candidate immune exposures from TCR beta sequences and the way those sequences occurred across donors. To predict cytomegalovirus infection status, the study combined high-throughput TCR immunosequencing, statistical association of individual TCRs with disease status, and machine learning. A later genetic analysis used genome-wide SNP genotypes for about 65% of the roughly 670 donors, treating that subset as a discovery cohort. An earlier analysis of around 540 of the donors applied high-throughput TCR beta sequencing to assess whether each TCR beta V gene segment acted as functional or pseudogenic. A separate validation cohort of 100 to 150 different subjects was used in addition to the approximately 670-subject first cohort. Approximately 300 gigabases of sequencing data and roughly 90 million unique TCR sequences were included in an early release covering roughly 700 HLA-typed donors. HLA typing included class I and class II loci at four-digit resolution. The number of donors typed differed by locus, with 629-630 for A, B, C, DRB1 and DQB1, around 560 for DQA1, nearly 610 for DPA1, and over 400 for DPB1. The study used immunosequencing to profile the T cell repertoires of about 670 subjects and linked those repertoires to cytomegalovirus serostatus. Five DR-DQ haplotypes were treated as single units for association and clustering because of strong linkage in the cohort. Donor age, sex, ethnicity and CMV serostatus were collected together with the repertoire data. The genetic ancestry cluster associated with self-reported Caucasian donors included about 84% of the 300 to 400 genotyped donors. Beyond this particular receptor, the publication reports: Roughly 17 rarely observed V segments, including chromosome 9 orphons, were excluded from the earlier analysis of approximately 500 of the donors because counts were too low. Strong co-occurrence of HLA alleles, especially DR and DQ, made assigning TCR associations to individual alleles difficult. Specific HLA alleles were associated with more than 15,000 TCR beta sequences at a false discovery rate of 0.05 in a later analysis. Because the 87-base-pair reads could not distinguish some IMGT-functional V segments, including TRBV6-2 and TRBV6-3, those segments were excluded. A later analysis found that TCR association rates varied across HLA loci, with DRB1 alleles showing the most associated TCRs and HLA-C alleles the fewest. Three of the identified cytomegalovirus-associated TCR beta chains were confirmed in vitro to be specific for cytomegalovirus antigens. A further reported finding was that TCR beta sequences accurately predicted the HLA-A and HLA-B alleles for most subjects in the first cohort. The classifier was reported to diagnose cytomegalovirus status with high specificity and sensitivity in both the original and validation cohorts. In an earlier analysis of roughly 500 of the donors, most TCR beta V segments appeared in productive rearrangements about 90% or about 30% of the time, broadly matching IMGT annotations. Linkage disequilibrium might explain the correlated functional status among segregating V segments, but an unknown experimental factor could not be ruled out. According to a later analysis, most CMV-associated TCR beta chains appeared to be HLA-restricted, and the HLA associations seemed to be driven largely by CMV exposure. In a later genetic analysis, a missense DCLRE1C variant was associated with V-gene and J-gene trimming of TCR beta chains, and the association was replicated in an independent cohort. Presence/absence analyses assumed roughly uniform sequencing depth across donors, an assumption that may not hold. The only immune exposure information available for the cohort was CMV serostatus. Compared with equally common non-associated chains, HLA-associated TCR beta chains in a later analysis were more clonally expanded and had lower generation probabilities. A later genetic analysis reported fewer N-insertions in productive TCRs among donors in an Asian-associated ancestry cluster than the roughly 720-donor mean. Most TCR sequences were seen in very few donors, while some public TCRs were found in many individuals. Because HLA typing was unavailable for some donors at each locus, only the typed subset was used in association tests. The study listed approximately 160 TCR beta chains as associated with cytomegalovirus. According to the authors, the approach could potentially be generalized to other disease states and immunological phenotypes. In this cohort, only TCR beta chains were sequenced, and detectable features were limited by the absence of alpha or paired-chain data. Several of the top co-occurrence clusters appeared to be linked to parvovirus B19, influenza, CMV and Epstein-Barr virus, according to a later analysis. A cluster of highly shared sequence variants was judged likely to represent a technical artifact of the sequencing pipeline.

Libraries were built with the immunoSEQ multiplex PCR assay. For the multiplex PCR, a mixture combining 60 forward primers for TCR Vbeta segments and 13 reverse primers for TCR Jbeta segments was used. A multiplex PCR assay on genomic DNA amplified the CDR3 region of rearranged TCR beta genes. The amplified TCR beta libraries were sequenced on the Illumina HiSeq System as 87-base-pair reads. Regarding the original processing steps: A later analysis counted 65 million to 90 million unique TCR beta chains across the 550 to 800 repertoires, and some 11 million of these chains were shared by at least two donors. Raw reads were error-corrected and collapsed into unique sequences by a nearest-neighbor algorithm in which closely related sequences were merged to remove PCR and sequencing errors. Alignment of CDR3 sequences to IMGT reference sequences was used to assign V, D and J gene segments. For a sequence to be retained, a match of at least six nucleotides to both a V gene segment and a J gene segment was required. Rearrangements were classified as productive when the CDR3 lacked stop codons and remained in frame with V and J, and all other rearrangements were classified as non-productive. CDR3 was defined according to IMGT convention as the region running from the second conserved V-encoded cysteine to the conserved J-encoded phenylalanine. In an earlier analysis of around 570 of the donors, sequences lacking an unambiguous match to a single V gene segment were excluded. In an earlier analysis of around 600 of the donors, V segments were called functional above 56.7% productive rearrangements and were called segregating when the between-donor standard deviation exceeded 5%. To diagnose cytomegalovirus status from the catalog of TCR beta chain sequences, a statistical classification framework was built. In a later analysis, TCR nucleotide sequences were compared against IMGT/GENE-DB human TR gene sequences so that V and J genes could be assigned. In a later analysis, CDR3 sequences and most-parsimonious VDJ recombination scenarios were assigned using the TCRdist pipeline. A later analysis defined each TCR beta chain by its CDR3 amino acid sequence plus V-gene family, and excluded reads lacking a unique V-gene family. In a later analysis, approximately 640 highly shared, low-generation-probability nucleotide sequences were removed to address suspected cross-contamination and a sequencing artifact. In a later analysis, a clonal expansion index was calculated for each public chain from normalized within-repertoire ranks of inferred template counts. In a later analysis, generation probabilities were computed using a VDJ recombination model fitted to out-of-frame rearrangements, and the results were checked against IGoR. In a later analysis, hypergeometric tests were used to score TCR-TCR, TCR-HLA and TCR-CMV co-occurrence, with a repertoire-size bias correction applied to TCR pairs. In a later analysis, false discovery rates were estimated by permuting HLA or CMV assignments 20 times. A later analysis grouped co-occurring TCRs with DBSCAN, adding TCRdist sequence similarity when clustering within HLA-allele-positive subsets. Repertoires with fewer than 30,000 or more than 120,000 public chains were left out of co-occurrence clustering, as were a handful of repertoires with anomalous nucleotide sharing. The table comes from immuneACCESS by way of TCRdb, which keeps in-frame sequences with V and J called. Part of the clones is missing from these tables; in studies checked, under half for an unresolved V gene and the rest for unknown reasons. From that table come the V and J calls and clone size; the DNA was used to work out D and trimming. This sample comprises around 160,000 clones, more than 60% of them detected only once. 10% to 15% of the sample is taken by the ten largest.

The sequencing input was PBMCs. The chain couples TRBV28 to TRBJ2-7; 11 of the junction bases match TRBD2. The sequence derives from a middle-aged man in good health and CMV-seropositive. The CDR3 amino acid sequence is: CASRTTSGRGNYEQYF. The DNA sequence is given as TGTGCCAGCAGGACCACTAGCGGGAGAGGAAACTACGAGCAGTACTTC.